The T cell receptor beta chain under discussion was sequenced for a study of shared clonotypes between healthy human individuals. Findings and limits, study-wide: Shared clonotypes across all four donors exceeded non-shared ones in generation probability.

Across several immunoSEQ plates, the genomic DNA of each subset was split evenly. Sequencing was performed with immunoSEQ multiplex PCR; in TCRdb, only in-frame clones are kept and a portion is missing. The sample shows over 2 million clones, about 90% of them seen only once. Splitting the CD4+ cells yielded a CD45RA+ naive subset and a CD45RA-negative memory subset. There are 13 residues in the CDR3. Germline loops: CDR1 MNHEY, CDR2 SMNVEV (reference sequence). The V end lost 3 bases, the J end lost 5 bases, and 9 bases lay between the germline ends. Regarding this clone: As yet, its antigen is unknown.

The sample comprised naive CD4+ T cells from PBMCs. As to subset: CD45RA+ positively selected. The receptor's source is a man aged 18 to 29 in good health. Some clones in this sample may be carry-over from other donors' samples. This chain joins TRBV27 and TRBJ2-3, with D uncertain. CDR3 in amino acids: CASSFGVRDTQYF. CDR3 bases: TGTGCCAGCAGTTTCGGAGTTCGAGATACGCAGTATTTT.